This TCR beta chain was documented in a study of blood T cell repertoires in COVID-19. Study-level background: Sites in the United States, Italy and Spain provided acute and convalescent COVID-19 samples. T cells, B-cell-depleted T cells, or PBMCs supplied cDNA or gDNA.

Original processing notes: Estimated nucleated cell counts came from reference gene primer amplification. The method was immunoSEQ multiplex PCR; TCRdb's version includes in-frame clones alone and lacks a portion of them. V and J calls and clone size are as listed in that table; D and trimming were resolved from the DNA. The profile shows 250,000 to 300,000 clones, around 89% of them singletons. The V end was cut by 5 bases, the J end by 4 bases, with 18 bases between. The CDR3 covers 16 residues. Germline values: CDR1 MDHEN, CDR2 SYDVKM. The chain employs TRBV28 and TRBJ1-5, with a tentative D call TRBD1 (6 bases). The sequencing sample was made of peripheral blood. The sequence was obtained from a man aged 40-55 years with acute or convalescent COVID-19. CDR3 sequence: CASSPVKGQLNQPQHF. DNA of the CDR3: TGTGCCAGCAGTCCAGTTAAAGGACAGCTTAATCAGCCCCAGCATTTT. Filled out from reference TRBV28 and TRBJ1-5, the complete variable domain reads DVKVTQSSRYLVKRTGEKVFLECVQDMDHENMFWYRQDPGLGLRLIYFSYDVKMKEKGDIPEGYSVSREKKERFSLILESASTNQTSMYLCASSPVKGQLNQPQHFGDGTRLSIL.